This paragraph covers one T cell receptor (beta chain) sequence. As yet, its antigen is unknown. This sample is part of a study of long-term antiretroviral therapy in people with HIV. Study-level results: Regardless of time point, clones expanded before ART dominated the repertoire. Diversity went up after ART and still fell short of transplant donor controls.

The V end lost 7 bases, the J end lost 3 bases, and 17 bases lay between the germline ends. Looked up from germline, CDR1 is MNHNY and CDR2 is SVGAGI (reference sequence). The CDR3 covers 15 residues. Investigators performed immunoSEQ version v3.0 at survey level. Measured with immunoSEQ multiplex PCR; TCRdb has only the in-frame clones, and not every one. The repertoire holds 25,000 to 35,000 clones, with 80% to 95% as singletons. The TCR originated in a woman in her thirties or forties with HIV. This specimen consisted of unsorted PBMCs, obtained more than 5 years after starting antiretroviral therapy. The V call is TRBV6-6, the J call TRBJ2-3; D might be TRBD1 or TRBD2, each matching 7 bases. In DNA form, the CDR3 reads TGTGCCAGCACCCAGGGGGGGAAGGGGACAGATACGCAGTATTTT. Amino acids: CASTQGGKGTDTQYF.